Listed here are 9 T cell receptor beta chains from one sample, sequenced in a study of shared clonotypes between healthy human individuals. Profiling relied on immunoSEQ multiplex PCR, and the TCRdb table lists in-frame clones only, not all of them. The top ten hold 0.1% to 0.15% of the sample, which has 2 million to 2.5 million clones, under 97% seen once. The sequenced material came from naive CD4+ T cells sorted from blood. Subset in this sample: CD45RA+ positively selected. These receptors all come from a man aged 18 to 30 in good health.

The chain has TRBV6-1 and TRBJ1-1; 8 positions match TRBD1. J was trimmed by 10 bases and V by 6 bases; bases with no gene match: 7. Looked up from germline, CDR1 is MNHNS and CDR2 is SASEGT. This CDR3 spans 12 amino acids. The CDR3 protein is CASRATGAGAFF. The CDR3 DNA is TGTGCCAGCAGAGCGACAGGGGCGGGAGCTTTCTTT.

This clone was recorded once. The chain links TRBV7-9 to TRBJ2-1, with a weak D call TRBD1 (6 bases). The germline V gene has CDR1 SEHNR and CDR2 FQNEAQ (reference sequence). This CDR3 is built from 16 residues. With 6 bases removed from V and 7 bases from J, the gap between germline ends came to 22 bases. The CDR3 DNA reads TGTGCCAGCAGTGTACGACGAGACAGGACAATGAATGAGCAGTTCTTC. This codes for CASSVRRDRTMNEQFF. Variable domain in full (rest from reference TRBV7-9 and TRBJ2-1): DTGVSQNPRHKITKRGQNVTFRCDPISEHNRLYWYRQTLGQGPEFLTYFQNEAQLEKSRLLSDRFSAERPKGSFSTLEIQRTEQGDSAMYLCASSVRRDRTMNEQFFGPGTRLTVL.

In regard to this clone: This sample also contains other DNA sequences that code for the same CDR3. The chain combines TRBV6-6 with TRBJ1-1; TRBD1 matches 9 bases. The CDR3 is made up of 15 amino acids. Germline V gene lookup returns CDR1 MNHNY and CDR2 SVGAGI (reference sequence). Trimming took 0 bases from V and 4 from J; bases not matched to a gene: 3. The CDR3 region has the DNA TGTGCCAGCAGTTACTCAACAGGGGGCGGCACTGAAGCTTTCTTT. It is translated as CASSYSTGGGTEAFF.

The genes are TRBV21-1 and TRBJ2-7; the DNA was not used to check the table's D call, TRBD2. TRBV21-1 has pseudogene status. The CDR3 runs to 14 residues. CDR3 residues: CASRRVAQIYEQYF. CDR3 bases: TGTGCCAGCAGGAGGGTCGCCCAAATATACGAGCAGTACTTC.

The V and J genes are TRBV10-3 and TRBJ2-5; a weak D match, TRBD2 (6 bases). CDR3 length equals 15 residues. The V gene lost 6 bases and the J gene lost 5 bases, with 19 bases spanning the gap. Germline V CDR1 and CDR2: ENHRY, SYGVKD. CDR3 nucleotides: TGTGCCATCAGCCAAGAAACTAGCTGGCGGGAGACCCAGTACTTC. This sequence encodes CAISQETSWRETQYF.

V gene TRBV6-1 combines with J gene TRBJ2-1; D not certain. Germline V gene sequence: CDR1 MNHNS, CDR2 SASEGT. This CDR3 has 14 residues. Trimming removed 0 bases from V and 4 bases from J, with 7 bases in between. The CDR3 sequence: CASSEAGRYNEQFF. The CDR3 DNA sequence: TGTGCCAGCAGTGAAGCAGGGCGATACAATGAGCAGTTCTTC.

As for this clone: This specimen includes other DNA sequences encoding the same CDR3. The chain links TRBV6-5 to TRBJ1-3; D uncertain. Germline V gives CDR1 MNHEY, CDR2 SVGAGI. V was clipped by 0 bases and J by 0 bases, with 6 bases between them. The CDR3 sequence is 15 residues long. Written as DNA, the CDR3 is TGTGCCAGCAGTTACTCGAGGCTCTCTGGAAACACCATATATTTT. It encodes CASSYSRLSGNTIYF.

In its sample, this clone was seen a few times. V is TRBV5-4 and J is TRBJ1-1, with D unclear. Trimming removed 1 base at V and 0 bases at J, with 7 bases between. Germline values: CDR1 SGHNT, CDR2 YYREEE (reference sequence). The CDR3 is made up of 14 amino acids. The CDR3 DNA sequence: TGTGCCAGCAGCTTGCGGGGAATGAACACTGAAGCTTTCTTT. Translation gives CASSLRGMNTEAFF.

The chain recombines TRBV2 with TRBJ1-2, with 7 bases identical to TRBD1. The CDR3 sequence is 14 residues long. Germline-derived CDR1 and CDR2 are SNHLY and FYNNEI. Unmatched junction bases numbered 10, after V lost 6 bases and J lost 6 bases. The CDR3 DNA is TGTGCCAGCAGCAATAACAGGGGTTGGGATGGCTACACCTTC. Encoded protein: CASSNNRGWDGYTF.